The clone carrying this TCR beta chain was counted many times. Peripheral blood from each donor was collected in a volume of roughly 9.8 milliliters. The use of a sample-barcoded 5' primer and a J-beta primer mix characterized a second PCR of about 7 to 12 cycles. TCRdb recomputed calls from the 5' RACE reads with MiXCR, one row per CDR3 protein. The table includes about 810,000 distinct CDR3 sequences, 35% to 40% detected once. The data are from a study of blood T cells in healthy people across ages. About the study: Per two T cells, about one barcoded beta molecule was captured through template switching.

The CDR3 covers 16 residues. V shed 7 bases and J shed 1 base, with 18 bases lying between them. The germline V gene has CDR1 MNHNY and CDR2 SVGAGI (reference sequence). Sequenced sample: blood. This TCR came from a young man in good health. V gene TRBV6-6 combines with J gene TRBJ2-3; no clear D gene. CDR3 protein: CASKWTPDGRTDTQYF. In nucleotides, the CDR3 is TGTGCCAGCAAGTGGACCCCGGACGGACGCACAGATACGCAGTATTTT.